The clone carrying this T cell receptor (beta chain) was recorded at least ten times. The antigen remains undetermined. iRepertoire HTBI primers and Arm-PCR of CDR3 regions built TCR beta libraries. TCRdb reanalysed the multiplex PCR reads using MiXCR and keeps one entry per CDR3 protein. Of 400,000 to 500,000 distinct CDR3 sequences in the sample, about a fifth were seen once. The CDR3 consists of 14 residues. The V end lost 6 bases, the J end lost 4 bases, and 16 bases lay between the germline ends. Germline V CDR1 and CDR2: LNHDA, SQIVND (reference sequence). The time point was: persistent/refractory GD, antithyroid drugs over 5 years with positive TRAb. RNA extracted from PBMCs served as the sequencing template. This entry comes from a study of regulatory T cells in long-lasting Graves disease. Overall study context: Persistence in Graves' disease denoted antithyroid drug use beyond 5 years alongside positive TSH receptor antibodies. Overall study results and limits: TCR diversity was lower in persistent Graves' patients (versus newly diagnosed ones).

The chain has TRBV19 and TRBJ2-7; no reliable D call. The sample in question was peripheral blood mononuclear cells (PBMCs), obtained when the disease was refractory, from a patient treated with antithyroid drugs. This sequence was found in a female donor with Graves disease. CDR3 in amino acids: CASSRSTSGYEQYF. For the CDR3, the DNA is TGTGCCAGTAGCCGCTCCACATCAGGATACGAGCAGTACTTC.